The clone carrying this T cell receptor (beta chain) was counted only a few times. Its antigen is unidentified. The CDR3 runs to 14 residues. Germline V gene data show CDR1 as SGHTA and CDR2 as FQGNSA. The V and J ends lost 1 base and 6 bases, in that order; junction bases with no gene match: 2. Documented time point: newly diagnosed GD, antithyroid drugs for less than 3 months. PBMC-extracted RNA yielded the TCR library. Arm-PCR of CDR3 regions and iRepertoire HTBI primers were used to build TCR beta libraries. TCRdb analysed the multiplex PCR reads with MiXCR anew, one entry per CDR3 protein. The sample gives under 800,000 distinct CDR3 sequences, approximately 15% of which show up once; about 20% is in the top ten. This record belongs to a study of regulatory T cells in long-lasting Graves disease. Overall study findings and caveats: More public clonotypes were shared by persistent patients (around 3,000) than by new patients (approximately 1,000).

These data also featured in a second study, about T cells in Graves' hyperthyroidism and ophthalmopathy. That work contributes: First-round RT-PCR of the TCR CDR3 relied on the HTBI primer set.

The receptor was derived from a woman younger than 45 with Graves disease. The chain employs TRBV7-2 and TRBJ2-5, with 10 nucleotides matching TRBD1. The sample consisted of peripheral blood mononuclear cells (PBMCs), taken at new diagnosis, from a patient treated with antithyroid drugs. CDR3 nucleotide sequence: TGTGCCAGCAGCTTAGTGGACAGGGGGAAGACCCAGTACTTC. Amino acids: CASSLVDRGKTQYF.